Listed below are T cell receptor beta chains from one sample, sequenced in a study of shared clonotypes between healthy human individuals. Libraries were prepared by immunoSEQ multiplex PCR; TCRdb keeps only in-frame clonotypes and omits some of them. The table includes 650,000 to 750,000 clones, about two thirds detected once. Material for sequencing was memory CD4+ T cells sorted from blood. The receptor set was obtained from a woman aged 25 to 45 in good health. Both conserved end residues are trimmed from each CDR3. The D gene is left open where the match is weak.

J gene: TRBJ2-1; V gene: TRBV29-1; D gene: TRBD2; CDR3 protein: SVELRGGFYYNEQF
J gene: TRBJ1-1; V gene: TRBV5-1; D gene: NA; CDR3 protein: ASSLNLGGANTEAF
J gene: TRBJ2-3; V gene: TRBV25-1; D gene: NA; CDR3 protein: ASSDRKGGSTDTQY
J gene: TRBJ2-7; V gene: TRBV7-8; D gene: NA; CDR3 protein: ASSPSSYYEQY
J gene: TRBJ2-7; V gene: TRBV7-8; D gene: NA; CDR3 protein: ASSQEWAGSEQY
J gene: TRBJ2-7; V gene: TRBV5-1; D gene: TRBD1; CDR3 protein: ASSTGQGALEQY
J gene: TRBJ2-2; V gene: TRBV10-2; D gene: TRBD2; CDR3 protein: ASSPTSGNTGELF
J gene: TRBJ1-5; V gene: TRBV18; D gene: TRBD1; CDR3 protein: ASSPRDRGLDNQPQH
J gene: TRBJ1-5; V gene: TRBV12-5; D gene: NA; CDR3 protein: ASVLRASLSNQPQH
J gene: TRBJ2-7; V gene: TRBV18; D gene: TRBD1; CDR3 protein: ASSQTGSEQY
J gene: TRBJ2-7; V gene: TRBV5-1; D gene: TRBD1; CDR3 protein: ASSSGTVYEQY
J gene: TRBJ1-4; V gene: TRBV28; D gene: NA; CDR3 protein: ASSLSQSNEKLF
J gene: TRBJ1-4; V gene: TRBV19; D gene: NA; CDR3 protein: ARICAQNEKLF
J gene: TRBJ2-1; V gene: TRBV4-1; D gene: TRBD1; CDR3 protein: ASSPTGQVPSSRDEQF